The present T cell receptor beta chain was sequenced within a study of T cells in Graves' hyperthyroidism and ophthalmopathy. Amplified TCR beta CDR3 regions came from RNA transcripts. Primed by the HTBI set, a first-round RT-PCR was run on the TCR CDR3. TCRdb used MiXCR to reprocess the multiplex PCR reads, holding one entry per CDR3 protein. The data hold around 300,000 distinct CDR3 sequences, with 12% to 15% observed a single time. Aged 18 to 65, the patients had hyperthyroidism that was newly diagnosed and had lasted under 2 months. Exclusions: uncontrolled infection, other autoimmune disease, pregnancy, lactation. This clonotype was observed many times. Antigen: not known. Whole-study results and caveats: Researchers report that a 13 V-J model separated ophthalmopathy from stable hyperthyroidism.

Germline V gene lookup returns CDR1 LNHNV and CDR2 YYDKDF (reference sequence). This CDR3 is built from 17 residues. V lost 0 bases and J 7 bases, leaving 22 bases between the germline ends. The receptor was derived from a woman in her thirties or forties with Graves' hyperthyroidism. The J gene is TRBJ2-7, the V gene TRBV15; a weak D match, TRBD2 (5 bases). Sequencing was done on a sample of blood. CDR3 amino acids: CATSRDDVLIPPGEQYF. The CDR3 bases are TGTGCCACCAGCAGAGATGACGTTCTGATCCCCCCGGGGGAGCAGTACTTC.